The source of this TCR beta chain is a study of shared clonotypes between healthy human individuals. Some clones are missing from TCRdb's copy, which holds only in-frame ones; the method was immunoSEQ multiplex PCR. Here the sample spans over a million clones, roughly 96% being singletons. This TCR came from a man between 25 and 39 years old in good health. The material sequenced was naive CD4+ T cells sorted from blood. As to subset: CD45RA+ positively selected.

CDR3 sequence: CASSFLKGWGTGELFF. DNA of the CDR3: TGTGCCAGCAGCTTTTTGAAGGGATGGGGCACCGGGGAGCTGTTTTTT. The chain combines TRBV11-2 with TRBJ2-2; D is unclear. Between the trimmed V and J ends, which lost 3 bases and 4 bases, there was a span of 15 bases. The CDR3 is 16 amino acids. Germline loops: CDR1 SGHAT, CDR2 FQNNGV.